This T cell receptor (beta chain) emerged from a study of shared clonotypes between healthy human individuals. General study findings and limits: It was the few donors that limited the genetic and exposure-history diversity represented.

Replicate sorted-subset PCRs were loaded with around 0.2 ug DNA, tens of thousands of T cell genomes. The repertoire was sequenced with immunoSEQ multiplex PCR; TCRdb's copy has only in-frame clones and lacks some. The table has under 120,000 clones, roughly 66% seen once. Combination of CD45RO+ cells with CCR7-negative CD45RA+ TemRA cells was used for CD8 memory. A word on this clone: Antigen: not known.

The V gene end was trimmed by 3 bases and the J gene end by 0 bases; junction bases not matched to a gene: 13. The CDR3 runs 19 residues. CDR1 is SGHVS, CDR2 FNYEAQ, per germline. The specimen sequenced was memory CD8+ T cells sorted from blood. The subset: CD45RO+ cells pooled with CCR7-negative TemRA cells. This TCR came from a woman in her 30s in good health. The chain joins TRBV7-6 to TRBJ2-5; 10 bases are a match to TRBD2. For the CDR3, the DNA is TGTGCCAGCAGCTTTAATCAACCTACTAGCGGGAAGTACCAAGAGACCCAGTACTTC. This encodes CASSFNQPTSGKYQETQYF.